This T cell receptor beta chain was obtained from a study of T cell responses to AZD1222 COVID-19 vaccine. Clones were sequenced by immunoSEQ multiplex PCR, and TCRdb holds only the in-frame ones, with some missing. The sample lists about 160,000 clones, 88% occurring once. J lost 4 bases, V lost 0 bases, and 7 bases had no gene match. Germline CDR1 SGHTA, CDR2 FQGTGA. The CDR3 sequence is 16 residues long. Material: peripheral blood, obtained on day 0 of AZD1222 vaccination. The clonotype was recovered from an adult in good health. The rearrangement uses TRBV7-3 and TRBJ2-7, with 9 bases lining up with TRBD2. CDR3 DNA sequence: TGTGCCAGCAGCTTAACCCGGGCTAGCGGGACGTACGAGCAGTACTTC. Translation gives CASSLTRASGTYEQYF.